The 12 T cell receptor beta chains in this list originate from one sample, sequenced in a study of CD4 T cells in relation to SARS-CoV-2 and coronaviruses. Generated by immunoSEQ multiplex PCR, the TCRdb table keeps only in-frame clones and is missing some. The profile covers nearly 70,000 clones, with approximately 95% appearing a single time and under 0.25% taken by the ten largest. Unexposed donor CD4+ T cells date from about 2011-2019, before the COVID-19 pandemic. Source material: naive CD4+ T cells from PBMCs. Subset given: naive CD4+ T cells isolated by negative enrichment. The source of these receptors is a human donor in good health.

This clone was recorded a few times. The V call is TRBV28, the J call TRBJ2-7; 7 nucleotides match TRBD1. Losses at the gene ends were 3 bases for V and 0 bases for J; bases not matched to a gene: 5. In germline, CDR1 is MDHEN, CDR2 SYDVKM. CDR3 length equals 15 residues. The CDR3 is CASSLWGTVSYEQYF. CDR3 coding DNA: TGTGCCAGCAGTTTGTGGGGGACAGTCTCCTACGAGCAGTACTTC.

The V call is TRBV7-9, the J call TRBJ1-1, with unresolved D. CDR1 and CDR2 from the germline V gene are SEHNR and FQNEAQ (reference sequence). V was clipped by 0 bases and J by 1 base, with 9 bases between them. This CDR3 contains 15 residues. This CDR3 reads CASSLARLRNTEAFF. As DNA, the CDR3 is TGTGCCAGCAGCTTAGCTCGACTGAGGAACACTGAAGCTTTCTTT.

The chain uses TRBV24-1 and TRBJ1-5; 7 nucleotides agree with TRBD1. The CDR3 has 15 amino acids. Germline CDR1 is KGHDR and CDR2 is SFDVKD. V lost 4 bases to trimming and J lost 2 bases; unmatched junction nucleotides: 4. Written as DNA, the CDR3 is TGTGCCACCAGTGAGAAGGGGGCGGGCAATCAGCCCCAGCATTTT. Protein sequence: CATSEKGAGNQPQHF.

The chain employs TRBV10-1 and TRBJ1-5; D is unresolved. Germline CDR1 is WNHNN and CDR2 is SYGVQD (reference sequence). There are 14 residues in the CDR3. Trimming cost V 4 bases and J 7 bases, with 14 bases left between them. The CDR3 reads CASSGVGRGQPQHF. CDR3 nucleotide sequence: TGCGCCAGCAGTGGGGTTGGTCGGGGACAGCCCCAGCATTTT.

The chain employs TRBV24-1 and TRBJ2-1, with 7 nucleotides matching TRBD1. Germline V gene sequence: CDR1 KGHDR, CDR2 SFDVKD. The CDR3 runs 16 residues. V shed 4 bases, J shed 3 bases, and the junction held 8 bases outside the gene matches. Here the CDR3 DNA reads TGTGCCACCAGTGAGATGACAGGGTCTAACTACAATGAGCAGTTCTTC. Protein: CATSEMTGSNYNEQFF.

The rearrangement joins TRBV5-4 to TRBJ2-2; either TRBD1 or TRBD2 may supply D (5 bases each). Germline V gene lookup returns CDR1 SGHNT and CDR2 YYREEE (reference sequence). V dropped 4 bases and J dropped 4 bases, with 14 bases sitting between them. The CDR3 is 15 amino acids. CDR3 sequence: CASSPGRGTTGELFF. CDR3 bases: TGTGCCAGCAGCCCCGGACGGGGCACCACCGGGGAGCTGTTTTTT.

The chain is built from TRBV2 and TRBJ2-2, with D unresolved. Germline V gives CDR1 SNHLY, CDR2 FYNNEI. V was shortened by 8 bases and J by 2 bases, with 12 bases between the two germline ends. The CDR3 totals 14 residues. The DNA for the CDR3 is TGTGCCAGCTGGGCGGAGTACAACACCGGGGAGCTGTTTTTT. This sequence encodes CASWAEYNTGELFF.

This chain connects TRBV19 to TRBJ1-5; 9 nucleotides line up with TRBD1. V shed 7 bases, J shed 2 bases, and the junction held 9 bases outside the gene matches. Germline values: CDR1 LNHDA, CDR2 SQIVND (reference sequence). CDR3 length equals 16 residues. CDR3 coding DNA: TGTGCCAGTACCCCTATTACAGGGGGCGGCAATCAGCCCCAGCATTTT. Translating it yields CASTPITGGGNQPQHF.

This chain connects TRBV5-1 to TRBJ2-5; D is unclear. The V end was cut by 4 bases, the J end by 4 bases, with 14 bases between. The CDR3 has 14 amino acids. The germline V gene has CDR1 SGHRS and CDR2 YFSETQ. CDR3 amino acids: CASSHPDLGETQYF. Written as DNA, the CDR3 is TGCGCCAGCAGCCATCCCGATCTCGGAGAGACCCAGTACTTC.

V and J are TRBV5-1 and TRBJ2-7; D remains ambiguous. The CDR3 totals 14 residues. CDR1 is SGHRS, CDR2 YFSETQ, per germline. Trimming took off 1 base at V and 0 bases at J, with 8 bases between the two ends. This chain's CDR3 is CASSLMDLSYEQYF. In nucleotides, the CDR3 is TGCGCCAGCAGCTTGATGGACCTCTCCTACGAGCAGTACTTC.

V gene TRBV19 combines with J gene TRBJ1-2; perhaps TRBD1 as D (5 bases). CDR1 and CDR2 from the germline V gene are LNHDA and SQIVND (reference sequence). The CDR3 is made up of 17 amino acids. V was cut by 5 bases and J by 4 bases, with 23 bases left in between. In DNA form, the CDR3 reads TGTGCCAGTAGTCCCCAGGTGTTGCGGACAAAGGGCTATGGCTACACCTTC. This codes for CASSPQVLRTKGYGYTF.

As concerns this clone: One end of the junction fails to match germline, which may point to a read error. The chain joins TRBV9 to TRBJ2-7; D might be TRBD2 (6 bases). Per germline, CDR1 SGDLS and CDR2 YYNGEE. CDR3 length: 13 amino acids. The CDR3 region has the DNA TGTGCCAGCAGCGCCGGGACTTCCTCCGAGCAGTACTTC. Encoded protein: CASSAGTSSEQYF.